Detailed here is one TCR beta chain. Its antigen is unknown. This sample stems from a study of shared clonotypes between healthy human individuals. The CDR3 runs to 15 residues. Germline CDR1 reads MDHEN; CDR2 reads SYDVKM. V shed 3 bases and J shed 3 bases, with 15 bases lying between them. Findings of the study overall: For naive CD4 cells, 4% to 5% of clonotypes were shared across a handful of donors. The study found lower generation probabilities in non-shared clonotypes than in those shared by all four donors. Naive subsets generally exceeded memory subsets in estimated richness. Blood was the only sampled material, and tissue repertoires likely differ.

The repertoire was sequenced with immunoSEQ multiplex PCR; TCRdb's copy has only in-frame clones and lacks some. The sample lists about a million clones; 60% to 85% were seen once. The chain has TRBV28 and TRBJ2-7; tentative D call: TRBD1 (6 bases). What was sequenced was memory CD4+ T cells from PBMCs. Noted subset: CD45RA-negative fraction. This clonotype was sampled from a man between 18 and 29 years old in good health. Some clones in this sample may be carry-over from other donors' samples. The CDR3 coding sequence is TGTGCCAGCAGTTTTTCGCACCGGACAGACTACGAGCAGTACTTC. It specifies CASSFSHRTDYEQYF.